A selection of T cell receptor beta chains follows, all from one sample in a study of blood T cell repertoires in COVID-19. Data came from immunoSEQ multiplex PCR; TCRdb stores just in-frame clones and leaves some out. The repertoire has roughly 330,000 clones, around nine tenths of them found once; the top ten carry around 6%. What was sequenced was PBMCs or T cells enriched from blood (not recorded which). These receptors all stem from a woman aged 25 to 39 who had recovered from COVID-19. Each CDR3 is given with its conserved first and last residue.

CDR3: CASRRNREEQYF
J: TRBJ2-7
V: TRBV2

CDR3: CASSVGASSGELFF
J: TRBJ2-2
V: TRBV9

CDR3: CSARDLETQYF
J: TRBJ2-5
V: TRBV20-1

CDR3: CASSSPRGPLGNEQFF
J: TRBJ2-1
V: TRBV5-6

CDR3: CASSQVRGGPAETQYF
J: TRBJ2-5
V: TRBV4-1

CDR3: CASSLEVFRANFYGYTF
J: TRBJ1-2
V: TRBV5-1

CDR3: CASSPDRTGFYNSPLHF
J: TRBJ1-6
V: TRBV6-2/TRBV6-3

CDR3: CASSPRTGGNTEAFF
J: TRBJ1-1
V: TRBV6-2/TRBV6-3

CDR3: CASSQEEGGWGAFF
J: TRBJ1-1
V: TRBV4-1

CDR3: CASSIPGHPTPQETQYF
J: TRBJ2-5
V: TRBV5-1

CDR3: CASSQGWAGGPETQYF
J: TRBJ2-3
V: TRBV4-1

CDR3: CASSDRNSPLHF
J: TRBJ1-6
V: TRBV2

CDR3: CASSLAGSRASNQPQHF
J: TRBJ1-5
V: TRBV7-8

CDR3: CATSDQDRADGYTF
J: TRBJ1-2
V: TRBV24-1

CDR3: CASSLGHNSYEQYF
J: TRBJ2-7
V: TRBV28

CDR3: CASSEAENQPQHF
J: TRBJ1-5
V: TRBV2

CDR3: CASSEARGNLLLYGYTF
J: TRBJ1-2
V: TRBV6-1

CDR3: CASSESQGFDEKLFF
J: TRBJ1-4
V: TRBV9

CDR3: CASSIVGQETQYF
J: TRBJ2-5
V: TRBV19

CDR3: CASSLGTGTTGELFF
J: TRBJ2-2
V: TRBV11-2

CDR3: CASSEGTFQETQYF
J: TRBJ2-5
V: TRBV6-1

CDR3: CAGEWTGKNTEAFF
J: TRBJ1-1
V: TRBV30

CDR3: CASSLGQGNSPLHF
J: TRBJ1-6
V: TRBV5-4